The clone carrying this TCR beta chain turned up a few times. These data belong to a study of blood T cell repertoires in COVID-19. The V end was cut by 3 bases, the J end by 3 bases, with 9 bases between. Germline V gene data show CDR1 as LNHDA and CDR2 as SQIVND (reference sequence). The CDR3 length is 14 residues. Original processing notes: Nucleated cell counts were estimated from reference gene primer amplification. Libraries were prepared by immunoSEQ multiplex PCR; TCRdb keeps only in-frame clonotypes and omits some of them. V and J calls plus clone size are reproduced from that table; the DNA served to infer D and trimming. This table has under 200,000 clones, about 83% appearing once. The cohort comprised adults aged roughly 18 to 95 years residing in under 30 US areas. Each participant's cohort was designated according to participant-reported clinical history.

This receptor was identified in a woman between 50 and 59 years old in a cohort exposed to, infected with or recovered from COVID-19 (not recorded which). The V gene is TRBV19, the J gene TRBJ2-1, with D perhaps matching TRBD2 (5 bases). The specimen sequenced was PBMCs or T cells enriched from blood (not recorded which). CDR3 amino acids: CASSIEGYYNEQFF. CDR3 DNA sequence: TGTGCCAGTAGTATCGAGGGTTACTACAATGAGCAGTTCTTC.